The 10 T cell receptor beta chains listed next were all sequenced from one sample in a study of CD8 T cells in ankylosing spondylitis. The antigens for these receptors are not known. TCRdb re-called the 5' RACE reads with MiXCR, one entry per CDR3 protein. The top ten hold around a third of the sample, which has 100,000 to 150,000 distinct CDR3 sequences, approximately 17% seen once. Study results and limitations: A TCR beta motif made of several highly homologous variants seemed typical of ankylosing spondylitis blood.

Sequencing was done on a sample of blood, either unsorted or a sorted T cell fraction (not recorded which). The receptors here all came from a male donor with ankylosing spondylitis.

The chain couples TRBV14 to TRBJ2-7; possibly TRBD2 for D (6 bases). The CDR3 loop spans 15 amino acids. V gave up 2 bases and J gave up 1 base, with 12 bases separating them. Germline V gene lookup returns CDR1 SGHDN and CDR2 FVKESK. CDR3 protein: CASSQLGGRSYEQYF. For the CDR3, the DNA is TGTGCCAGCAGCCAACTTGGGGGGAGATCCTACGAGCAGTACTTC.

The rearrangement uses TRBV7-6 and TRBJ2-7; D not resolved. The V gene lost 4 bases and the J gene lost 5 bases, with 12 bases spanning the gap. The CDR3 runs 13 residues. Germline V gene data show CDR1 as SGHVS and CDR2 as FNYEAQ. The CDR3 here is CASSSTSENEQYF. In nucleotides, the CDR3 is TGTGCCAGCAGCTCTACCTCAGAGAACGAGCAGTACTTC.

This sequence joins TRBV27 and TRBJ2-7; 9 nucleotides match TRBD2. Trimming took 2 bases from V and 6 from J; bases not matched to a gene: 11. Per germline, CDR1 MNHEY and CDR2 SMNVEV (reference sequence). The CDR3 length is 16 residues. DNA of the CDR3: TGTGCCAGCAGTTTAGGCTATCTAGCGGGAACGAGCGAGCAGTACTTC. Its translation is CASSLGYLAGTSEQYF.

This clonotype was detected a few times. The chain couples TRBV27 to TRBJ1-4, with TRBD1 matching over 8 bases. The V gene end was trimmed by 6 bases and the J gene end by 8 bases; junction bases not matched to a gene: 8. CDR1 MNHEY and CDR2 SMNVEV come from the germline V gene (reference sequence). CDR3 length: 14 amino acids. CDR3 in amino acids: CASRIRGQKEKLFF. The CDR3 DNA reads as TGTGCCAGCAGGATCAGGGGGCAGAAGGAAAAACTGTTTTTT.

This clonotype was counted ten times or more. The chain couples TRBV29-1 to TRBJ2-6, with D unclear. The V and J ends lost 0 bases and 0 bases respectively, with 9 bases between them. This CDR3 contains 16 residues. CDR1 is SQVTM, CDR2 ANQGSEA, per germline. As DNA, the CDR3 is TGCAGCGTTGAAGAGGACGGAACCTCTGGGGCCAACGTCCTGACTTTC. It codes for CSVEEDGTSGANVLTF.

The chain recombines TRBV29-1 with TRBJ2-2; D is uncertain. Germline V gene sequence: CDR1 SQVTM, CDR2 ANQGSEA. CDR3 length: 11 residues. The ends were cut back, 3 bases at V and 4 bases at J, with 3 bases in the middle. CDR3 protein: CSVEITGELFF. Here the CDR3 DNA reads TGCAGCGTTGAGATCACCGGGGAGCTGTTTTTT.

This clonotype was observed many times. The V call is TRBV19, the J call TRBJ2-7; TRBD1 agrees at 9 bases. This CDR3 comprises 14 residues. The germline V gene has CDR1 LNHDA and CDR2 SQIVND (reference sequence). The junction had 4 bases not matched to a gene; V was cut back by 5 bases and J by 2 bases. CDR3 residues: CASSPGQGPYEQYF. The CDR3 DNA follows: TGTGCCAGTAGTCCGGGACAGGGCCCCTACGAGCAGTACTTC.

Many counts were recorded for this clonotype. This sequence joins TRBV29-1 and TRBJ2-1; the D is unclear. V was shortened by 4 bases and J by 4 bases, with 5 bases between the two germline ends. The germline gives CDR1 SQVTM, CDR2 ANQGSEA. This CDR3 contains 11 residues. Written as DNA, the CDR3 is TGCAGCGTTGTAGTATACAATGAGCAGTTCTTC. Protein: CSVVVYNEQFF.

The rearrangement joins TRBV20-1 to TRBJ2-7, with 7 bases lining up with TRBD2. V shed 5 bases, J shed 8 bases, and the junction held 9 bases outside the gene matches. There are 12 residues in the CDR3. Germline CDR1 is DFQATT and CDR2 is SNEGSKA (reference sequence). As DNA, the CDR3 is TGCAGTGCTGCGGGAGAAGGGTGGAAGCAGTACTTC. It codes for CSAAGEGWKQYF.

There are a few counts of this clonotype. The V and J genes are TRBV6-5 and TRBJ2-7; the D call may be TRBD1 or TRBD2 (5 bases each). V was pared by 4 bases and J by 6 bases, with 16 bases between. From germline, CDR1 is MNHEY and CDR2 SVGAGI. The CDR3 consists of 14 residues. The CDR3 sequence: CASSFRTTGAEQYF. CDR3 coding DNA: TGTGCCAGCAGTTTCCGGACCACCGGGGCCGAGCAGTACTTC.